The clone carrying this T cell receptor (beta chain) was recorded a few times. The data were obtained in a study of identical twins. TCRdb re-called the 5' RACE reads through MiXCR, storing one row per CDR3 protein. The sample has about 250,000 distinct CDR3 sequences; about 8.3% are singletons. There are 13 residues in the CDR3. V gave up 6 bases and J gave up 5 bases, with 16 bases separating them. The germline CDR1 and CDR2 sequences are DFQATT and SNEGSKA (reference sequence). This sample was also put to use in a study of yellow fever vaccine responses in identical twins.

Sequences were obtained from CD8+ T cells sorted from blood. The sequence was collected from a woman aged 18-30 years in good health. This sequence joins TRBV20-1 and TRBJ2-5; D unresolved. This chain's CDR3 is CSATISYGETQYF. The CDR3 nucleotides read TGCAGTGCAACCATATCGTATGGGGAGACCCAGTACTTC.